This TCR beta chain appears in the sequencing data of a study of T cell responses to AZD1222 COVID-19 vaccine. Note on this clone: What it binds is unknown.

Overall study results and limits: The study found Spike-specific TCR breadth and depth rose after two AZD1222 doses. At 160-218 and 743-854, vaccine-associated CD4 TCRs were dominant, and they spanned spike. Reports indicate that nearly half of spike-specific TCRs are directed at unmutated variant regions. Scientists sampled the repertoires only once the peak T cell response had passed.

V lost 6 bases and J lost 3, with 14 bases in between. The CDR3 is 14 residues long. Germline-derived CDR1 and CDR2 are MNHEY and SVGAGI. Method: immunoSEQ multiplex PCR; TCRdb's copy keeps in-frame clones and lacks some. The table lists approximately 74,000 clones, around four fifths of them singletons. The J gene is TRBJ1-2, the V gene TRBV6-5; possible D gene TRBD1, 5 bases. This clonotype was obtained from an adult who received the AZD1222 COVID-19 vaccine. The material was peripheral blood, obtained 28 days after the second AZD1222 dose. CDR3 loop: CASSQDTLYYGYTF. CDR3 sequence (DNA): TGTGCCAGCAGCCAGGACACCCTCTACTATGGCTACACCTTC.